This is a list of T cell receptor beta chains from one sample in a study of regulatory T cells in long-lasting Graves disease. From the multiplex PCR reads, TCRdb called clonotypes with MiXCR, one entry per CDR3 protein. This table has fewer than 350,000 distinct CDR3 sequences, over 15% appearing once. Sequenced here: peripheral blood mononuclear cells (PBMCs), sampled at new diagnosis, from a patient treated with antithyroid drugs. These receptors were taken from a female donor with Graves disease. The conserved cysteine and the conserved F or W are not part of the CDR3 here. The order of the fields is V gene, CDR3 protein.

V: TRBV20-1; CDR3: SAIGPEETQY
V: TRBV9; CDR3: ASSASGVSNQPQH
V: TRBV29-1; CDR3: SAAPDVDRVHEQF
V: TRBV6-5; CDR3: ASSYSKGAGQPQH
V: TRBV24-1; CDR3: ATSDGVDNYGYT
V: TRBV6-1; CDR3: ASSHHRDGYT
V: TRBV12-3/TRBV12-4; CDR3: ASSALVRGSYTEAF
V: TRBV3-1; CDR3: ASSRGSEGSGEQF
V: TRBV2; CDR3: ASDPGRTQYNEQF
V: TRBV30; CDR3: AAARRDGIEAF
V: TRBV9; CDR3: ASSVAWSGYEQY
V: TRBV2; CDR3: ASSEQGEGYT
V: TRBV20-1; CDR3: SAPGTGNSPLH
V: TRBV20-1; CDR3: SASLVIYNEQF
V: TRBV11-2; CDR3: ASSQDYKSGTSSTDTQY
V: TRBV27; CDR3: ASRGTVPNYGYT
V: TRBV5-1; CDR3: ASSSNRQGDYGYT
V: TRBV25-1; CDR3: ASDSIKLKQGSGYT
V: TRBV2; CDR3: ASKTSSYNEQF
V: TRBV30; CDR3: AWSKGQPYEQY
V: TRBV5-1; CDR3: ASSPRPLAGGLSNEQF
V: TRBV3-1; CDR3: ASSQVRVPGGISGNTIY
V: TRBV19; CDR3: ASSIGTPSKF